Listed below are T cell receptor beta chains from one sample, sequenced in a study of blood T cell repertoires in COVID-19. Profiling relied on immunoSEQ multiplex PCR, and the TCRdb table lists in-frame clones only, not all of them. The repertoire holds roughly 350,000 clones, with roughly 86% as singletons. Input material: peripheral blood. These receptors all come from a woman between 70 and 85 years old with COVID-19, enrolled during active disease. Each CDR3 is given with its conserved first and last residue. The D gene is left open where the match is weak. For some rows the clone size is stated as once, few or many, or as a class when expanded; others skip it.

j_call | clone_size | v_call | d_call | cdr3_nt | cdr3_aa
TRBJ2-3 | . | TRBV2 | . | TGTGCCAGCAGGGGGGGTACGCAGTATTTT | CASRGGTQYF
TRBJ1-2 | . | TRBV21-1 | . | TGTGCCAGCAGCAAAGAGCCGATTCCCTATGGCTACACCTTC | CASSKEPIPYGYTF
TRBJ1-2 | . | TRBV2 | . | TGTGCCTCCTCGAAAGGGGAAAACTATGGCTACACCTTC | CASSKGENYGYTF
TRBJ2-3 | . | TRBV7-2 | . | TGTGCCAGCCGGGGCACAGATACGCAGTATTTT | CASRGTDTQYF
TRBJ1-1 | . | TRBV7-7 | TRBD1 | TGTGCCAGCAGTCCCGGGACAGGGTATAATGTTGGTGAAGCTTTCTTT | CASSPGTGYNVGEAFF
TRBJ1-2 | few | TRBV11-2 | TRBD1 | TGTGCCAGCAGCTCACAGGTGCGGTTGGACAGGGTCCACTTC | CASSSQVRLDRVHF
TRBJ1-2 | . | TRBV28 | . | TGTGCCAGCAGTTTAAATATTCCGGGACTACATGGCTACACCTTC | CASSLNIPGLHGYTF
TRBJ2-7 | once | TRBV6-4 | TRBD1 | TGTGCCAGCAGCACGACAGGGGGGGGCGAGCAGTACTTC | CASSTTGGGEQYF
TRBJ2-7 | . | TRBV14 | . | TGTGCCAGCAGCCAAGGGCTGGGGAGCTCCTACGAGCAGTACTTC | CASSQGLGSSYEQYF
TRBJ1-4 | . | TRBV14 | . | TGTGCCAGCAGCCGAGTTGTTGCAACTAATGAAAAACTGTTTTTT | CASSRVVATNEKLFF
TRBJ2-1 | . | TRBV19 | . | TGTGCCAGTAACCCGGTGCTCCACTACAATGAGCAGTTCTTC | CASNPVLHYNEQFF
TRBJ1-1 | . | TRBV12-5 | . | TGTGCTAGTGGTTTGGGGGGCTTAGGGCTCGTTTTCTTT | CASGLGGLGLVFF
TRBJ1-2 | . | TRBV28 | TRBD1 | TGTGCCAGTGTGCAGGGGGACAGACAATATGGCTACACCTTC | CASVQGDRQYGYTF
TRBJ2-3 | . | TRBV7-9 | . | TGTGCCAGCAGCTTAGTCAGGGTATCAGGGGATACGCAGTATTTT | CASSLVRVSGDTQYF
TRBJ2-7 | . | TRBV5-1 | TRBD1 | TGCGCCAGCAGCCTGGAAGGGACAGGGGATCTCGAGCAGTACTTC | CASSLEGTGDLEQYF
TRBJ1-5 | . | TRBV2 | . | TGTGCCAGCAGTGGGGCTTTGGGACGGGGACTTAGCAATCAGCCCCAGCATTTT | CASSGALGRGLSNQPQHF
TRBJ2-7 | . | TRBV11-2 | TRBD2 | TGTGCCAGCAGCTTAGTTCGGCTAGCGGTCCCCTACGAGCAGTACTTC | CASSLVRLAVPYEQYF
TRBJ1-5 | . | TRBV19 | . | TGTGCCAGTAGGATCGACTTCCAGCCCCAGCATTTT | CASRIDFQPQHF
TRBJ2-3 | . | TRBV7-8 | . | TGTGCCAGCAGCAAACTCATAACGTTTAGTGATACGCAGTATTTT | CASSKLITFSDTQYF
TRBJ2-3 | . | TRBV27 | . | TGTGCCAGCAGCCTCTCATGGGGGCAGGCTAGCACAGATACGCAGTATTTT | CASSLSWGQASTDTQYF
TRBJ2-4 | . | TRBV11-3 | . | TGTGCCAGCAGCTCGAATCCGGGACTCCAACTAGCCAAAAACATTCAGTACTTC | CASSSNPGLQLAKNIQYF
TRBJ2-4 | . | TRBV4-1 | TRBD2 | TGCGCCAGCAGCCAAGGACTAGCGGGGGGCCTAGCCAAAAACATTCAGTACTTC | CASSQGLAGGLAKNIQYF
TRBJ2-3 | . | TRBV29-1 | TRBD2 | TGCAGCGTAGATACTAGCGGGGCTAGCACAGATACGCAGTATTTT | CSVDTSGASTDTQYF
TRBJ2-7 | . | TRBV5-1 | . | TGCGCCAGCAGCTTGGAACAGGGAAGCGAGCAGTACTTC | CASSLEQGSEQYF
TRBJ2-5 | . | TRBV14 | . | TGTGCCAGCAGCCCTAGGACAGACCCCCATCGAGAGACCCAGTACTTC | CASSPRTDPHRETQYF
TRBJ1-5 | . | TRBV24-1 | . | TGTGCCACCAGTGGTTTAGAGAGCAATCAGCCCCAGCATTTT | CATSGLESNQPQHF
TRBJ2-2 | once | TRBV7-3 | . | TGTGCCAGCAGCTTAAACGGACAGAGAACAACCGGGGAGCTGTTTTTT | CASSLNGQRTTGELFF
TRBJ1-1 | few | TRBV4-3 | . | TGCGCCAGCAGCCAAGATCGTGGGCGGAGGGTAGCTTTCTTT | CASSQDRGRRVAFF
TRBJ1-2 | . | TRBV29-1 | TRBD1 | TGCAGCGTGAACAGGGGCATGAGCTATGGCTACACCTTC | CSVNRGMSYGYTF
TRBJ2-7 | . | TRBV6-6 | TRBD2 | TGTGCCAGCAGTTACAGCGGGGGGACCTACGAGCAGTACTTC | CASSYSGGTYEQYF
TRBJ1-1 | . | TRBV11-3 | . | TGTGCCAGCAGCACCTCGACGGGTGAAGCTTTCTTT | CASSTSTGEAFF
TRBJ2-3 | . | TRBV4-1 | TRBD2 | TGCGCCAGCAGCCAGTTAGCGGGGTCCTTATATACGCAGTATTTT | CASSQLAGSLYTQYF
TRBJ1-1 | . | TRBV18 | . | TGTGCCAGCTCACCCCCACGCCCGGGGGGCACTGAAGCTTTCTTT | CASSPPRPGGTEAFF
TRBJ1-1 | . | TRBV28 | . | TGTGCCAGCAGTCGCACAGCCACTGAAGCTTTCTTT | CASSRTATEAFF
TRBJ2-1 | once | TRBV10-3 | . | TGTGCCATCAGGCGGGCCAATCTTAGCTCCTACAATGAGCAGTTCTTC | CAIRRANLSSYNEQFF
TRBJ1-5 | few | TRBV19 | TRBD1 | TGTGCCAGTAGTATTTCCGGACAGGGACATCAGCCCCAGCATTTT | CASSISGQGHQPQHF
TRBJ1-2 | . | TRBV7-2 | . | TGTGCCAGCAGCTTAGGCCGGGGAAACTATGGCTACACCTTC | CASSLGRGNYGYTF
TRBJ1-5 | . | TRBV2 | . | TGTGCCAGCAAGTACATGGGGAGTTCGAATCAGCCCCAGCATTTT | CASKYMGSSNQPQHF
TRBJ1-1 | once | TRBV5-1 | . | TGCGCCAGCAGCTTGGACGTTAGAAACACTGAAGCTTTCTTT | CASSLDVRNTEAFF
TRBJ1-1 | . | TRBV7-9 | . | TGTGCCAGCAGCTCGCACTACACTGAAGCTTTCTTT | CASSSHYTEAFF
TRBJ1-1 | . | TRBV5-1 | TRBD1 | TGCGCCAGCAGCAGGGACAGACAAGCTTTCTTT | CASSRDRQAFF
TRBJ1-2 | once | TRBV6-5 | . | TGTGCCAGCAGCCCATATACAGGGCGGGACTATGGCTACACCTTC | CASSPYTGRDYGYTF
TRBJ1-3 | . | TRBV19 | TRBD1 | TGTGCCAGTATCAGGACAGGGGGCACTGGAAACACCATATATTTT | CASIRTGGTGNTIYF
TRBJ1-2 | . | TRBV27 | . | TGTGCCAGCAGCGCCGTAGACAGTAACTATGGCTACACCTTC | CASSAVDSNYGYTF
TRBJ1-2 | . | TRBV12-3/TRBV12-4 | . | TGTGCCAGCAGTTTAGAGGCAGGTGGTGGCTACACCTTC | CASSLEAGGGYTF
TRBJ2-2 | . | TRBV24-1 | TRBD2 | TGTGCCACCGGGTCGACTAGCGGTAACACCGGGGAGCTGTTTTTT | CATGSTSGNTGELFF
TRBJ2-5 | . | TRBV6-4 | TRBD1 | TGTGCCAGCATTGTACAGGGGGGTCAAGAGACCCAGTACTTC | CASIVQGGQETQYF
TRBJ1-1 | . | TRBV5-1 | . | TGCGCCAGCAACGGGGATGGCAGGTGGGAGTGGGGTGAAGCTTTCTTT | CASNGDGRWEWGEAFF
TRBJ1-3 | . | TRBV4-3 | . | TGCGCCAGCAGCCAAGTAACAGGGTCAGGAAACACCATATATTTT | CASSQVTGSGNTIYF
TRBJ2-2 | . | TRBV4-2 | TRBD1 | TGTGCCAGCAGCCCAGGGGGAACCGGGGAGCTGTTTTTT | CASSPGGTGELFF
TRBJ2-7 | once | TRBV27 | TRBD2 | TGTGCCAGCAGCCGAATGGGACTAAGAGAAGGCGAGCAGTACTTC | CASSRMGLREGEQYF
TRBJ2-3 | . | TRBV19 | . | TGTGCCAGTAGGGTAGCTGGTAGCACAGATACGCAGTATTTT | CASRVAGSTDTQYF
TRBJ1-2 | . | TRBV6-5 | TRBD1 | TGTGCCAGCAGTTACTTGGGGACAGGGAGCTATGGCTACACCTTC | CASSYLGTGSYGYTF